Listed here is a single T cell receptor beta chain. Its antigen is unknown. The data derive from a study of CD8+ T cells in alopecia areata. Looking at the study overall: Percentage of affected scalp area was the basis on which treated patients' severity was scored. Study-wide findings and caveats: Lesional scalp displayed greater clonality than normal scalp, most notably in alopecia totalis/universalis. Scalp sample data also include resident alphabeta T cells from normal skin.

As for treatment: oral pan-JAK inhibitor, 5-10 mg twice daily. Sorting of CD4+ and CD8+ T cells was performed on PBMCs. Reverse transcribed after extraction, RNA yielded cDNA as the sequencing template. Clones were read by immunoSEQ multiplex PCR, and TCRdb kept only the in-frame ones, dropping some. The sample records 110,000 or so clones, 56% being singletons. Germline CDR1 reads SQVTM; CDR2 reads ANQGSEA. The CDR3 sequence is 12 residues long. Trimming pared 2 bases from V and 5 bases from J, leaving 9 bases between. The receptor was isolated from a human donor with alopecia areata. Source: CD4+ T cells sorted from blood, taken at week 24, from a patient treated with tofacitinib. V usage is TRBV29-1 and J usage is TRBJ1-1; perhaps TRBD1 as D (5 bases). The CDR3 DNA is TGCAGCGTTGAACCAGGGCGGACTGAAGCTTTCTTT. Translating gives CSVEPGRTEAFF.